Shown below are 18 T cell receptor beta chains from a single sample sequenced in a study of CD8 T cells in Susac syndrome. An amount of RNA that ranged from roughly 0.45 to 1 ug was reverse transcribed with random hexamers. TCRdb processed the immunoSEQ multiplex PCR reads anew with MiXCR; each CDR3 protein has one entry. The sample consists of about 140,000 distinct CDR3 sequences, roughly 94% of them appearing once. Sequencing was carried out using CD8+ T cells from PBMCs. These receptors came from a human donor with Susac syndrome.

This rearrangement joins TRBV6-5 to TRBJ1-1; no clear D gene. The CDR3 covers 16 residues. CDR1 and CDR2 from the germline V gene are MNHEY and SVGAGI. Trimming removed 0 bases at V and 2 bases at J, with 13 bases between. Written as DNA, the CDR3 is TGTGCCAGCAGTTACTCCCGTTTGGACTTCAACACTGAAGCTTTCTTT. Translated: CASSYSRLDFNTEAFF.

The chain is built from TRBV11-2 and TRBJ2-7; no definite D call. Looked up from germline, CDR1 is SGHAT and CDR2 is FQNNGV. The V end lost 0 bases, the J end lost 3 bases, and 6 bases lay between the germline ends. This CDR3 has 13 residues. CDR3 nucleotides: TGTGCCAGCAGCTTAGATGGAAACTACGAGCAGTACTTC. Protein product: CASSLDGNYEQYF.

J is TRBJ2-7 and V is TRBV9; D possibly corresponds to TRBD1 (6 bases). Trimming removed 9 bases at V and 0 bases at J, with 13 bases between. Germline V gene lookup returns CDR1 SGDLS and CDR2 YYNGEE. There are 13 residues in the CDR3. The CDR3 sequence is CATQTGHSYEQYF. The CDR3, as DNA: TGTGCCACCCAAACAGGGCACTCCTACGAGCAGTACTTC.

J is TRBJ2-5 and V is TRBV12-3 or TRBV12-4; D is possibly TRBD1 or TRBD2 (5 bases each). The CDR3 extends over 14 amino acids. Deletions cut 10 bases from V and 4 bases from J, with 19 bases between. CDR3 amino acids: CATNLEGKRETQYF. Written as DNA, the CDR3 is TGTGCCACCAATCTCGAGGGGAAGAGAGAGACCCAGTACTTC.

The J gene is TRBJ2-7, the V gene TRBV7-2; D is perhaps TRBD1 (6 bases). CDR1 is SGHTA, CDR2 FQGNSA, per germline. CDR3 length equals 17 residues. Deletions cut 5 bases from V and 1 base from J, with 21 bases between. The CDR3 reads CASSPPWGHTLSYEQYF. In DNA form, the CDR3 reads TGTGCCAGCAGCCCCCCATGGGGACATACCCTTTCCTACGAGCAGTACTTC.

The chain combines TRBV4-1 with TRBJ1-2; tentative D call: TRBD1 (6 bases). CDR1 MGHRA and CDR2 YSYEKL come from the germline V gene. CDR3 length: 15 residues. V lost 0 bases and J 7 bases, leaving 15 bases between the germline ends. The CDR3 DNA sequence: TGCGCCAGCAGCCAAGACTTCTCAGGGGCGCCTGGCTACACCTTC. Its translation: CASSQDFSGAPGYTF.

The chain links TRBV7-8 to TRBJ2-7; D is unclear. Trimming shortened V by 2 bases and J by 3 bases, and 11 bases separated the two germline ends. There are 14 residues in the CDR3. Germline V gene sequence: CDR1 SGHVS, CDR2 FQNEAQ. In nucleotides, the CDR3 is TGTGCCAGCAGCTTACCGTCCACGGGCTACGAGCAGTACTTC. This gives the protein CASSLPSTGYEQYF. Supplemented by reference TRBV7-8 and TRBJ2-7, the full variable domain reads GAGVSQSPRYKVAKRGQDVALRCDPISGHVSLFWYQQALGQGPEFLTYFQNEAQLDKSGLPSDRFFAERPEGSVSTLKIQRTQQEDSAVYLCASSLPSTGYEQYFGPGTRLTVT.

The genes are TRBV9 and TRBJ1-4; tentative D call: TRBD1 (5 bases). V was shortened by 4 bases and J by 7 bases, with 11 bases between the two germline ends. This CDR3 region has 13 residues. Germline CDR1 is SGDLS and CDR2 is YYNGEE. The CDR3 protein is CASSRGSSEKLFF. CDR3 DNA sequence: TGTGCCAGCAGCAGGGGTTCGAGTGAAAAACTGTTTTTT.

J is TRBJ1-2 and V is TRBV14; no firm D call. The germline CDR1 and CDR2 sequences are SGHDN and FVKESK. CDR3 size: 13 residues. V lost 4 bases to trimming and J lost 3 bases, with 9 bases between them. Written as DNA, the CDR3 is TGTGCCAGCAGCCCCAGGACGGACTATGGCTACACCTTC. This encodes CASSPRTDYGYTF. The full variable domain, rest sourced from reference TRBV14 and TRBJ1-2, is EAGVTQFPSHSVIEKGQTVTLRCDPISGHDNLYWYRRVMGKEIKFLLHFVKESKQDESGMPNNRFLAERTGGTYSTLKVQPAELEDSGVYFCASSPRTDYGYTFGSGTRLTVV.

CDR3 sequence reads: CASSAGLANKVYEQYF. CDR3 coding DNA: TGTGCCAGCAGCGCGGGACTAGCGAACAAAGTTTACGAGCAGTACTTC. The V and J genes are TRBV7-2 and TRBJ2-7; 10 bases are shared with TRBD2. Germline V gene lookup returns CDR1 SGHTA and CDR2 FQGNSA. Trimming cost V 5 bases and J 4 bases; bases outside gene matches: 11. The CDR3 length is 16 residues.

The chain combines TRBV20-1 with TRBJ2-1, with TRBD2 matching over 7 bases. Germline CDR1 and CDR2: DFQATT and SNEGSKA (reference sequence). V lost 5 bases and J lost 4; bases outside the gene matches: 8. This CDR3 comprises 14 residues. The CDR3 protein is CSASSGTDYNEQFF. CDR3 in DNA: TGCAGTGCTTCAAGCGGGACGGATTACAATGAGCAGTTCTTC.

The chain has TRBV27 and TRBJ2-7; 7 positions match TRBD1. The CDR3 length is 14 residues. The junction had 11 bases not matched to a gene; V was cut back by 6 bases and J by 6 bases. Germline CDR1 is MNHEY and CDR2 is SMNVEV (reference sequence). The CDR3 coding sequence is TGTGCCAGCAGCGCAGCAACGACAGGGTTCGAGCAGTACTTC. Protein product: CASSAATTGFEQYF.

The V gene is TRBV9, the J gene TRBJ2-6; 9 bases match TRBD1. The germline CDR1 and CDR2 sequences are SGDLS and YYNGEE. The CDR3 sequence is 21 residues long. Trimming at V came to 0 bases and at J to 0 bases, leaving 13 bases not matched to a gene. This chain's CDR3 is CASSVARGDRVPYSGANVLTF. The CDR3 DNA is TGTGCCAGCAGCGTAGCAAGGGGGGACAGGGTCCCTTACTCTGGGGCCAACGTCCTGACTTTC.

The V and J genes are TRBV25-1 and TRBJ1-1; D is undetermined. The germline V gene has CDR1 MGHDK and CDR2 SYGVNS. V was pared by 2 bases and J by 7 bases, with 5 bases between. The CDR3 has 11 residues. CDR3 protein: CASSEALEAFF. As DNA, the CDR3 is TGTGCCAGCAGTGAAGCACTTGAAGCTTTCTTT.

The J gene is TRBJ1-2, the V gene TRBV27; 9 positions agree with TRBD1. CDR3 size: 14 residues. Germline CDR1 and CDR2: MNHEY and SMNVEV (reference sequence). V was clipped by 9 bases and J by 8 bases; unmatched bases: 13. CDR3 DNA sequence: TGTGCCAGTAGGACAGGGGCCCCCCATGGGGGCTACACCTTC. The encoded protein is CASRTGAPHGGYTF.

V usage is TRBV13 and J usage is TRBJ2-7; 9 bases are shared with TRBD2. V was clipped by 5 bases and J by 4 bases; unmatched bases: 12. Germline CDR1 and CDR2: PRHDT and FYEKMQ (reference sequence). The length of the CDR3 is 16 residues. CDR3 coding DNA: TGTGCCAGCAGCCTCCCAGTGGCTAGCGGGGATTACGAGCAGTACTTC. Protein sequence: CASSLPVASGDYEQYF.

The gene calls are TRBV11-2 and TRBJ1-1, with D possibly matching TRBD1 (6 bases). Germline CDR1 and CDR2: SGHAT and FQNNGV. Between the trimmed V and J ends, which lost 5 bases and 4 bases, there was a span of 11 bases. The CDR3 is made up of 13 amino acids. This CDR3 reads CASSEQGLTEAFF. The CDR3 coding sequence is TGTGCCAGCAGCGAACAGGGACTCACTGAAGCTTTCTTT.

This chain uses TRBV5-1 with TRBJ1-5; 7 nucleotides match TRBD1. Germline V gene data show CDR1 as SGHRS and CDR2 as YFSETQ. CDR3 length: 14 residues. V shed 4 bases, J shed 7 bases, and the junction held 8 bases outside the gene matches. The CDR3 coding sequence is TGCGCCAGCAGCCACAGGGGTGAGGGACAGCCCCAGCATTTT. As protein: CASSHRGEGQPQHF.